This entry is about one T cell receptor (beta chain). Its antigen is undetermined. CD4+ cells yielded CD45RA+ naive and CD45RA-negative memory subsets. These data come from a study of shared clonotypes between healthy human individuals. Background on the study: Donor ages ranged 18 to 49 years: a couple of women, a few men. The plates for each donor numbered three CD4 naive, three CD4 memory, two CD8 naive and one CD8 memory. General observations from the study: Limitation of the genetic and exposure-history diversity represented came from the few donors.

The CDR3 length is 12 residues. The germline gives CDR1 MDHEN, CDR2 SYDVKM. Trimming removed 7 bases at V and 5 bases at J, with 11 bases between. This table comes from immunoSEQ multiplex PCR, and its TCRdb copy is limited to in-frame clones, with some not included. The sample includes 1,400,000 or so clones, 98% of them seen just once. Material for sequencing was naive CD4+ T cells sorted from blood. The subset is: CD45RA+ positively selected. This receptor was obtained from a man aged 25-45 years in good health. The chain couples TRBV28 to TRBJ1-1, with TRBD1 as a possible D gene (6 bases). The CDR3 spells CASIGGGTEAFF. CDR3 coding DNA: TGTGCCAGCATTGGGGGCGGGACTGAAGCTTTCTTT.